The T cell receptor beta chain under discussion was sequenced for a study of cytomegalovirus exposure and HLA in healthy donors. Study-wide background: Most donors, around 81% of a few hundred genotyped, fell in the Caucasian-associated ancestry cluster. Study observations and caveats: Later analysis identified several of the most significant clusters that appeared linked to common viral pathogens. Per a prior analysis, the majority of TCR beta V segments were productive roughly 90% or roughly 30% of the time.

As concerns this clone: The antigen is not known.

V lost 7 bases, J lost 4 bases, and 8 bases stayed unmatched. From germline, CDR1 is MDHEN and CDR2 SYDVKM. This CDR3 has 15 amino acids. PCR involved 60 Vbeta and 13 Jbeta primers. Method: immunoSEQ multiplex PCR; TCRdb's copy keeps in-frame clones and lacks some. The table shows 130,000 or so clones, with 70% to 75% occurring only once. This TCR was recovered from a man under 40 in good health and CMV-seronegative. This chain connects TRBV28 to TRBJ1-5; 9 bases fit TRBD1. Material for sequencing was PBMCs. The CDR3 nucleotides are TGTGCCAGCACCAGGGGGACAGGGTTGAATCAGCCCCAGCATTTT. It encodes CASTRGTGLNQPQHF.